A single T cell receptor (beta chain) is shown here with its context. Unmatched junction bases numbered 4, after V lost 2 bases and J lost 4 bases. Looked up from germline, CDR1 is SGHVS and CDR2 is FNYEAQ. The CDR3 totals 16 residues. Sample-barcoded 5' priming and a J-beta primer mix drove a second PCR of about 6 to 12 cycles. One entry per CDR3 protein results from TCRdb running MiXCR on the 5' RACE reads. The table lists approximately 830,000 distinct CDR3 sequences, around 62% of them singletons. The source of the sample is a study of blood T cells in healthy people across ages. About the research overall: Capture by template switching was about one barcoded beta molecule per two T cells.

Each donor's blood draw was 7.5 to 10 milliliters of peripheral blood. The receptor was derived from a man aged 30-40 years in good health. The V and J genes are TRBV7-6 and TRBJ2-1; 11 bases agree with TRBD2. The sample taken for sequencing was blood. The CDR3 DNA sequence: TGTGCCAGCAGCTTACTAGCGGGGGGCCGATACAATGAGCAGTTCTTC. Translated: CASSLLAGGRYNEQFF.